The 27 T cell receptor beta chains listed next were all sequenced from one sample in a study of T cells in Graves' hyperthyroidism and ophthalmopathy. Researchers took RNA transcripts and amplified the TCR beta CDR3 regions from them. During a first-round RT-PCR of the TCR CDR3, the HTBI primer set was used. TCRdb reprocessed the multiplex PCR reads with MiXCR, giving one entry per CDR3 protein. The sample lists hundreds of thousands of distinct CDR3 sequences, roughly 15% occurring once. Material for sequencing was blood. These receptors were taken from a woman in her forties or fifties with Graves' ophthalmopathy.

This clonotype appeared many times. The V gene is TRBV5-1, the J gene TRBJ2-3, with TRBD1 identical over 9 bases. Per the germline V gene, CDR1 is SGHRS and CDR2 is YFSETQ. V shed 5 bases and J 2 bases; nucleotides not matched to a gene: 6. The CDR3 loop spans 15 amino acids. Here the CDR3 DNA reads TGCGCCAGCAGATTCCGGGACAGGGACACAGATACGCAGTATTTT. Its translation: CASRFRDRDTDTQYF.

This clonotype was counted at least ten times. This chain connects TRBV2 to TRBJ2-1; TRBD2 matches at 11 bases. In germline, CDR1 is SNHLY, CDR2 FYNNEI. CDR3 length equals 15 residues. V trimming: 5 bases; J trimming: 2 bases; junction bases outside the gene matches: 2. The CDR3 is CASSRLAGPYNEQFF. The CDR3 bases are TGTGCCAGCAGTCGACTAGCGGGACCCTACAATGAGCAGTTCTTC.

The CDR3 nucleotides are TGTGCCAGCAGTTTAAGGACCCAAGAGACCCAGTACTTC. Residues: CASSLRTQETQYF. V usage is TRBV27 and J usage is TRBJ2-5; no clear D. This CDR3 region has 13 residues. Germline assignment: CDR1 MNHEY and CDR2 SMNVEV (reference sequence). The V end was cut by 2 bases, the J end by 1 base, with 5 bases between.

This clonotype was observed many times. The CDR3 DNA sequence: TGTGCCAGCAGCTTGACAGGGGGCAAGAATGAGCAGTTCTTC. The encoded protein is CASSLTGGKNEQFF. The rearrangement joins TRBV7-3 to TRBJ2-1, with 10 positions matching TRBD1. The CDR3 loop spans 14 amino acids. Germline values: CDR1 SGHTA, CDR2 FQGTGA. Trimming at V came to 3 bases and at J to 7 bases, leaving 3 bases not matched to a gene.

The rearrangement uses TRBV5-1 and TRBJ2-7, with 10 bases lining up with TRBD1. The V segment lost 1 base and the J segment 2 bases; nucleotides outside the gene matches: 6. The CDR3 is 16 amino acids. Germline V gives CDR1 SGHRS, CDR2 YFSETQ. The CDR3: CASSLKGQGITYEQYF. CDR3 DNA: TGCGCCAGCAGCTTGAAGGGACAGGGGATAACCTACGAGCAGTACTTC.

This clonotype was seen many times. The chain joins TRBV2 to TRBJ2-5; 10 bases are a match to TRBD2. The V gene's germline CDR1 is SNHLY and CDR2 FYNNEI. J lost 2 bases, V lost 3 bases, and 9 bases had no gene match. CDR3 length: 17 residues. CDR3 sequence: CASSDTAGTSEQETQYF. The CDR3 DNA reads TGTGCCAGCAGTGACACAGCCGGGACTAGCGAACAAGAGACCCAGTACTTC.

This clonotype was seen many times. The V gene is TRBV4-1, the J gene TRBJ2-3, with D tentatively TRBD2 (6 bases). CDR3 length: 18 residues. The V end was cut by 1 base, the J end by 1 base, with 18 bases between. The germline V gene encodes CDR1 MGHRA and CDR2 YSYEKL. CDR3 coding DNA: TGCGCCAGCAGCCAAGCCCTTAGCGGAGGGGCCGGCACAGATACGCAGTATTTT. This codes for CASSQALSGGAGTDTQYF.

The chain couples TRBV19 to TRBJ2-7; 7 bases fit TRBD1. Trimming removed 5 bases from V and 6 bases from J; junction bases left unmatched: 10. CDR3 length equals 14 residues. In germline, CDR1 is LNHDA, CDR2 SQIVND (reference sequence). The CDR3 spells CASSRQGPPCEQYF. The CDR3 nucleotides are TGTGCCAGTAGTCGACAGGGCCCCCCCTGCGAGCAGTACTTC.

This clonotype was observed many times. The CDR3 sequence: CATSDFLHEQFF. CDR3 nucleotides: TGTGCCACCAGTGATTTCCTACATGAGCAGTTCTTC. V gene TRBV24-1 combines with J gene TRBJ2-1; D ambiguous. This CDR3 has 12 amino acids. Germline-derived CDR1 and CDR2 are KGHDR and SFDVKD. V dropped 1 base and J dropped 8 bases, with 5 bases sitting between them.

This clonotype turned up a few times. The CDR3 protein is CASSSQWSPSNQPQHF. The CDR3 DNA follows: TGTGCCAGCAGTTCTCAGTGGAGTCCGAGCAATCAGCCCCAGCATTTT. This chain joins TRBV6-2 or TRBV6-3 and TRBJ1-5; no reliable D call. Per the germline V gene, CDR1 is MNHEY and CDR2 is SVGEGT. The CDR3 runs to 16 residues. V lost 4 bases and J 1 base, leaving 14 bases between the germline ends.

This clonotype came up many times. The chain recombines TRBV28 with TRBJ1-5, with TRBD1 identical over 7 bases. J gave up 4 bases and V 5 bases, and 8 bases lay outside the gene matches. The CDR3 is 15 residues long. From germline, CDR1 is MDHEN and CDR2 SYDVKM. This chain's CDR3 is CASSPTGDWNQPQHF. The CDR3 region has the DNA TGTGCCAGCAGTCCTACAGGGGATTGGAATCAGCCCCAGCATTTT. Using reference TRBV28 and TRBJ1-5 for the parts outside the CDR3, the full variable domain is DVKVTQSSRYLVKRTGEKVFLECVQDMDHENMFWYRQDPGLGLRLIYFSYDVKMKEKGDIPEGYSVSREKKERFSLILESASTNQTSMYLCASSPTGDWNQPQHFGDGTRLSIL.

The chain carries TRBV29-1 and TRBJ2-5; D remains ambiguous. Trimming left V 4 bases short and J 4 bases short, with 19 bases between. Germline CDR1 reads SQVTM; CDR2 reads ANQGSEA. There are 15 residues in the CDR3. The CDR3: CSVVFVDGYGETQYF. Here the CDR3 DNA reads TGCAGCGTTGTCTTTGTGGACGGGTATGGAGAGACCCAGTACTTC.

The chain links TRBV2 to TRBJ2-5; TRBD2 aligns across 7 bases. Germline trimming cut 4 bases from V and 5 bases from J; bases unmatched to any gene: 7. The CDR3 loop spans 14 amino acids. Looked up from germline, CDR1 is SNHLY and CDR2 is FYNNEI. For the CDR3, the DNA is TGTGCCAGCAGTGCACGACTAGCCTTGGAGACCCAGTACTTC. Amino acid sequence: CASSARLALETQYF. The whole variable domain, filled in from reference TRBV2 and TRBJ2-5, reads EPEVTQTPSHQVTQMGQEVILRCVPISNHLYFYWYRQILGQKVEFLVSFYNNEISEKSEIFDDQFSVERPDGSNFTLKIRSTKLEDSAMYFCASSARLALETQYFGPGTRLLVL.

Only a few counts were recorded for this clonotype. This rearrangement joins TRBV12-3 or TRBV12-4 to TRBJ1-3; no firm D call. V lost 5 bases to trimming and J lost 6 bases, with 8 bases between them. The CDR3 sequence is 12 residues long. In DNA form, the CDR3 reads TGTGCCAGCAGTCCCCCGATAAACACCATATATTTT. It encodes CASSPPINTIYF.

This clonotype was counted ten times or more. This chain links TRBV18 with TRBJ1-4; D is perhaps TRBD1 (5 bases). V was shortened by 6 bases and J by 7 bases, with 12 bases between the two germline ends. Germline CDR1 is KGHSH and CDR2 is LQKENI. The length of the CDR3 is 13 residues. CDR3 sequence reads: CASSVGTIEKLFF. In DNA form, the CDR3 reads TGTGCCAGCTCGGTCGGGACGATTGAAAAACTGTTTTTT.

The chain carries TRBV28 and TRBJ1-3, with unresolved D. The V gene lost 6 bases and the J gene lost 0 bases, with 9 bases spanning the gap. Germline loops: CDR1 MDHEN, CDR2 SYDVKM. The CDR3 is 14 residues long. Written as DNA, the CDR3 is TGTGCCAGCAGCCCACAGATCTCTGGAAACACCATATATTTT. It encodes CASSPQISGNTIYF.

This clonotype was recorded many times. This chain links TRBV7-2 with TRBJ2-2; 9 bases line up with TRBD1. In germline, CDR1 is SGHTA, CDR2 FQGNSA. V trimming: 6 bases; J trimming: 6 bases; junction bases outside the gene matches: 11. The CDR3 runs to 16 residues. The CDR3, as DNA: TGTGCCAGCAGTTCTACCCGACAGGGGGTAGCCGGGGAGCTGTTTTTT. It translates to CASSSTRQGVAGELFF.

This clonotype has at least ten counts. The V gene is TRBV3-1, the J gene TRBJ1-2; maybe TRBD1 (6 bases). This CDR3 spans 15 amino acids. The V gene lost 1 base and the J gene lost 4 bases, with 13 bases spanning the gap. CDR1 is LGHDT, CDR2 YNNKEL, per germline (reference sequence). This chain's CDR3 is CASSQVVGQTYGYTF. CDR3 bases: TGTGCCAGCAGCCAAGTTGTAGGACAGACCTATGGCTACACCTTC.

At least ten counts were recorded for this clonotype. The CDR3 bases are TGTGCCAGCAGTAGGACTAGCGGTTACCAAGAGACCCAGTACTTC. Translation: CASSRTSGYQETQYF. The chain recombines TRBV6-1 with TRBJ2-5; 10 positions agree with TRBD2. CDR1 is MNHNS and CDR2 is SASEGT in the germline V gene. CDR3 length: 15 residues. V lost 5 bases to trimming and J lost 0 bases; unmatched junction nucleotides: 3.

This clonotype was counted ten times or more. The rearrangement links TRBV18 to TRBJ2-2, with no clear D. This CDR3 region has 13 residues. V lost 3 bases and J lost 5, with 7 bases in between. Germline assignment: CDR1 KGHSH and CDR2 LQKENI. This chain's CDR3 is CASSPTVTGELFF. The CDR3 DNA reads TGTGCCAGCTCACCGACGGTTACCGGGGAGCTGTTTTTT.

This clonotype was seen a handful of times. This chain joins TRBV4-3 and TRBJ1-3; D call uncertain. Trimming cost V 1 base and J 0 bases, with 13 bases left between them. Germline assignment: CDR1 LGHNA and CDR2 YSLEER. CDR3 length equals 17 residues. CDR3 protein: CASSQGPRFHSGNTIYF. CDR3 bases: TGCGCCAGCAGCCAAGGACCGCGCTTTCACTCTGGAAACACCATATATTTT.

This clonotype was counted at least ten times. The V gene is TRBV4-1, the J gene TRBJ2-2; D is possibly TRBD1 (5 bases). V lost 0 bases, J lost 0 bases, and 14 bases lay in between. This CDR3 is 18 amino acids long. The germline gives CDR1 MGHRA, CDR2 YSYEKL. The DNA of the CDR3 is TGCGCCAGCAGCCAAGATCGGGTGGGCAGGGCGAACACCGGGGAGCTGTTTTTT. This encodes CASSQDRVGRANTGELFF.

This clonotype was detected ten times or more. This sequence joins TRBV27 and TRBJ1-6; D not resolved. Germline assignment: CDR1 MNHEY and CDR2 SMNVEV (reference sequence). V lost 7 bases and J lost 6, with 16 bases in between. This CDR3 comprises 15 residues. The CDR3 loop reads CASTPAYRPNSPLHF. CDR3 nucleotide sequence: TGTGCCAGCACCCCGGCCTACCGACCTAATTCACCCCTCCACTTT.

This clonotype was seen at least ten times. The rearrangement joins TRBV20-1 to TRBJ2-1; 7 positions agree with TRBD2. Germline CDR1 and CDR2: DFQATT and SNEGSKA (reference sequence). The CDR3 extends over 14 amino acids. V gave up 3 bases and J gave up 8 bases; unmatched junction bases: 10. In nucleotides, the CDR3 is TGCAGTGCTAGGCAGTGGGGGGGTTACGATGAGCAGTTCTTC. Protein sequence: CSARQWGGYDEQFF.

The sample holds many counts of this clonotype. CDR3 sequence (DNA): TGTGCCAGCAGTCCCCTTTTGACAGGGGGCGAATCACCCCTCCACTTT. As protein: CASSPLLTGGESPLHF. The chain links TRBV6-1 to TRBJ1-6; 10 nucleotides line up with TRBD1. The CDR3 has 16 residues. Germline lookup yields CDR1 MNHNS and CDR2 SASEGT. V lost 5 bases and J lost 10; bases outside the gene matches: 11.

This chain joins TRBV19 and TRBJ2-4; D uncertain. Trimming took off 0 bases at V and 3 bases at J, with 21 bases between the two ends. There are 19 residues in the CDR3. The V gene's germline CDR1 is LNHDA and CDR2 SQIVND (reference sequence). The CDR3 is CASSIDGPSAGVNKNIQYF. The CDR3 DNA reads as TGTGCCAGTAGTATAGATGGACCCTCAGCTGGGGTTAACAAAAACATTCAGTACTTC. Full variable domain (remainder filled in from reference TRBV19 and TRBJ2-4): DGGITQSPKYLFRKEGQNVTLSCEQNLNHDAMYWYRQDPGQGLRLIYYSQIVNDFQKGDIAEGYSVSREKKESFPLTVTSAQKNPTAFYLCASSIDGPSAGVNKNIQYFGAGTRLSVL.

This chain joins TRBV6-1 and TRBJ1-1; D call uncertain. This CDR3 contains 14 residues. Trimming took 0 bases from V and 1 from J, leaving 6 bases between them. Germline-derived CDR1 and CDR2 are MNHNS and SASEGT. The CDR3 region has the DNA TGTGCCAGCAGTGAAGCCGTCGGGAACACTGAAGCTTTCTTT. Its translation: CASSEAVGNTEAFF.